This T cell receptor (beta chain) was recovered during a study of blood T cell repertoires in COVID-19 (dated by TCRdb to the early 2020s). About the study as a whole: Samples covering the acute and convalescent phases of COVID-19 were provided by collaborators in the United States, Italy and Spain. Subjects who had been exposed to COVID-19, were actively infected with it, or had recovered from it provided the deeply sampled blood TCRbeta repertoires that made up the dataset. The repertoires were made available in a free public database intended to serve as a resource for research on the immune response to SARS-CoV-2. The samples were drawn from two sources: the first 160 participants of the ongoing ImmuneRACE study, and over 950 subjects contributed by 6 global collaborators. Where HLA class I and class II types were available, the types were taken from metadata supplied by the sample provider, not from assay-based typing. A de-identified subject ID, COVID-19 status, age in years and sex were almost always included in the sample metadata. The prospective study material was composed of cDNA or gDNA derived from T cells, B-cell-depleted T cells, or PBMCs. Paper-wide results and their limitations: How much clinical and demographic metadata was included differed by source and by participant, and the metadata was provided uncurated.

Regarding this clone: Its antigen is currently not known. Base-call qualities are not available, and no considerably larger clone is one nucleotide away.

TCRbeta CDR3 regions were amplified from genomic DNA by means of the immunoSEQ Assay, a bias-controlled multiplex PCR. The paper's processing steps were these. The number of nucleated cells in each sample was estimated by amplification of reference gene primers within the assay. To quantify the absolute abundance of each unique TCRbeta CDR3 rearrangement, sequence reads were collapsed and filtered. For each sample, productive Simpson clonality was calculated as the square root of Simpson's diversity index across productive rearrangements. TCRdb carries this immuneACCESS record with in-frame sequences only. Its versions omit some clonotypes, under half of them owing to an unresolved V gene in the studies checked, with the rest unexplained. The V and J calls and clone size were taken over from that table, and D and trimming were inferred from the DNA. The sample table records about 300,000 clones; around 88% of these occur just once. Around 4.4% of the sample goes to the ten largest clones.

Collaborating institutions collected whole blood in K2EDTA tubes following their own protocols. For TCRbeta analysis, collaborators shipped samples in one of three forms: frozen whole blood, isolated PBMCs, or DNA extracted from either of those sample types. CDR1 SGHDT and CDR2 YYEEEE were looked up in the germline V gene. From cysteine to phenylalanine, the CDR3 is 15 amino acids long. Left in the record is the CDR3 DNA by itself, 45 bases read in frame from the first base. The V end gives up 2 bases and the J end 1 base, leaving 3 bases in the junction not matched to a gene. Sequencing used peripheral blood. The receptor was derived from a man aged 40-49 years with acute or convalescent COVID-19. The V gene is TRBV5-6 and the J gene is TRBJ2-5, with 9 bases aligning to TRBD2. In nucleotide form, the sequence is TGTGCCAGCAGCTTCAGCGGGGGGCCCCAAGAGACCCAGTACTTC. It codes for CASSFSGGPQETQYF.